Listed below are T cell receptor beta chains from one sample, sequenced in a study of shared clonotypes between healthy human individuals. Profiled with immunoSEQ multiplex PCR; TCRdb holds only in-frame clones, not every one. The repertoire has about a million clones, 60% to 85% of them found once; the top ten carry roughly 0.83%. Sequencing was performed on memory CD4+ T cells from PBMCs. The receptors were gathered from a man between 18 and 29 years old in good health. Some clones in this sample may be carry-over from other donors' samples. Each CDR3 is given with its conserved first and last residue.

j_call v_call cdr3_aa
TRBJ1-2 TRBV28 CASSLMDYGYTF
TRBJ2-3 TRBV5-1 CASSLRHHLTDTQYF
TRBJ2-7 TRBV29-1 CSVEWSSGRTYEQYF
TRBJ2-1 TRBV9 CASTRDSAYNEQFF
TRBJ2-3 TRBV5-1 CASSMGLAGAADTQYF
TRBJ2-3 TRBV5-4 CASSRPGLAGGTSTDTQYF
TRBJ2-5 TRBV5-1 CASSLIGVGETQYF
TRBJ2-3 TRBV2 CASSDRGNTQYF
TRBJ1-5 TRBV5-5 CASSLARNNQPQHF
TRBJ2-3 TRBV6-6 CATTGATDTQYF
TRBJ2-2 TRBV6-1 CASRGRATGELFF
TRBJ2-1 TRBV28 CASSTRLAGGPGEQFF
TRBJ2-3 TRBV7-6 CASSSILASSTDTQYF
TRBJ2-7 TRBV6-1 CASSEGPGGLSSYEQYF
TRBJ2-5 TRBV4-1 CASSQGQAVQETQYF
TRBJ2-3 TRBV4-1 CASSLPRASGRSDTQYF
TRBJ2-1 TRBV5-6 CASFAGGRAYNEQFF
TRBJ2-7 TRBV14 CASSPTSYEQYF
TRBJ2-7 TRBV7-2 CASSPGGSPYEQYF
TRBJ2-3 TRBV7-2 CASSSSLLTDTQYF
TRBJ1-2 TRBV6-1 CASSERETDGYTF
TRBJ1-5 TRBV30 CAWRTQGGSQPQHF
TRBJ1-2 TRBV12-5 CASGLADSFYGYTF
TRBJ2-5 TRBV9 CASSAGTSGRETQYF
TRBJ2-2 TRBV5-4 CASSLTWGNTGELFF
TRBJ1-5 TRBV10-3 CAISDTVGQPQHF
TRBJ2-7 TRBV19 CASSVSGGQTYEQYF
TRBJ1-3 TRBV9 CASSVAPGAGRASSGNTIYF
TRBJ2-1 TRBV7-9 CASSLAPGGISSYNEQFF
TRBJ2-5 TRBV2 CASSGGTGRETQYF
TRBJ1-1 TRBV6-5 CASRDGTGFEAFF
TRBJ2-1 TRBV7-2 CASSLGTTLAGGREQFF
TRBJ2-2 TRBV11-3 CASSPSWGQQGELFF
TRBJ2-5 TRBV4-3 CASSQGPRETQYF
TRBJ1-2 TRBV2 CASSELVGGNGYTF
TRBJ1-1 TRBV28 CASSSSDRVNTEAFF
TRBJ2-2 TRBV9 CASSVDQRNTGELFF
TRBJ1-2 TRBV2 CASSGRTGTGAGYTF
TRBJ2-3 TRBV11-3 CASSLGPPQPWGADTQYF